Shown below are 22 T cell receptor beta chains from a single sample sequenced in a study of glioma-infiltrating T cells. TCR alpha and beta CDR3 regions were amplified from RNA using iRepertoire nested multiplex PCR. TCRdb re-called the multiplex PCR reads through MiXCR, storing one row per CDR3 protein. The data contain about 180,000 distinct CDR3 sequences, over 40% of them singletons. Sequencing input: glioma tissue, nonneoplastic brain tissue, or PBMCs (not recorded which). The receptors shown here come from a human donor with low-grade glioma or glioblastoma, undergoing nonglioma brain surgery, or in good health (not recorded which).

The chain employs TRBV28 and TRBJ2-7; D not certain. V shed 4 bases and J shed 3 bases, with 16 bases lying between them. Germline CDR1 reads MDHEN; CDR2 reads SYDVKM. The CDR3 sequence is 15 residues long. Here the CDR3 DNA reads TGTGCCAGCAGTTCGAACGTTAGATCCGTCTACGAGCAGTACTTC. Protein sequence: CASSSNVRSVYEQYF.

The chain recombines TRBV15 with TRBJ1-5; 10 nucleotides agree with TRBD1. V dropped 8 bases and J dropped 6; count of bases not matched to a gene: 13. This CDR3 is 16 amino acids long. CDR1 and CDR2 from the germline V gene are LNHNV and YYDKDF (reference sequence). DNA of the CDR3: TGTGCCACCGGCACCGGGACAGGGGACACTTTTCAGCCCCAGCATTTT. Translating it yields CATGTGTGDTFQPQHF.

This sequence joins TRBV3-1 and TRBJ1-6; D not certain. With 1 base removed from V and 0 bases from J, the gap between germline ends came to 16 bases. CDR3 length equals 19 residues. CDR1 and CDR2 (germline): LGHDT, YNNKEL (reference sequence). CDR3 protein: CASSQAGRGVSSYNSPLHF. CDR3 nucleotides: TGTGCCAGCAGCCAAGCTGGAAGAGGAGTTAGCTCCTATAATTCACCCCTCCACTTT.

This clonotype was recorded once. The rearrangement uses TRBV20-1 and TRBJ2-3; no reliable D call. Germline V gene data show CDR1 as DFQATT and CDR2 as SNEGSKA (reference sequence). This CDR3 spans 14 amino acids. V was trimmed by 4 bases and J by 4 bases, leaving 15 bases between them. DNA for the CDR3: TGCAGTGCTATCTTATCATGGTTCCCAGATACGCAGTATTTT. Encoded protein: CSAILSWFPDTQYF.

Notes on this clonotype: This may stem from a read error, because a much larger clone lies one nucleotide away. The rearrangement links TRBV2 to TRBJ2-1; 11 bases fit TRBD2. The germline V gene encodes CDR1 SNHLY and CDR2 FYNNEI. CDR3 length equals 16 residues. CDR3 sequence (DNA): TGTGCCAGCAGTGCCCTAGCGGGAGGCTCCTACAATGAGAAGTTCTTC. Its protein is CASSALAGGSYNEKFF. Full variable domain (missing parts from reference TRBV2 and TRBJ2-1): EPEVTQTPSHQVTQMGQEVILRCVPISNHLYFYWYRQILGQKVEFLVSFYNNEISEKSEIFDDQFSVERPDGSNFTLKIRSTKLEDSAMYFCASSALAGGSYNEKFFGPGTRLTVL.

Remarks on this clonotype: A much larger clone lies one base from this, so it may be a read error. The chain couples TRBV2 to TRBJ1-2; TRBD1 might be the D (6 bases). Germline values: CDR1 SNHLY, CDR2 FYNNEI. Trimming took 5 bases from V and 9 from J, leaving 16 bases between them. This CDR3 comprises 13 residues. The CDR3 bases are TGTGCCAGCAGTCGTTCCGGGACAAGCAGCTACACCTTC. It encodes CASSRSGTSSYTF.

The chain is built from TRBV5-1 and TRBJ1-1; a possible D gene is TRBD1 (5 bases). Germline CDR1 reads SGHRS; CDR2 reads YFSETQ. The germline V and J ends were trimmed by 1 base and 4 bases, with 14 bases remaining between them. The CDR3 covers 15 residues. Here the CDR3 reads CASSLRQGVGTEAFF. The CDR3 DNA sequence: TGCGCCAGCAGCTTGAGGCAGGGTGTAGGCACTGAAGCTTTCTTT.

With respect to this clonotype: A much larger clonotype is one base distant, so this may be a read error. The V call is TRBV15, the J call TRBJ2-1; 7 bases agree with TRBD1. This CDR3 has 13 amino acids. From germline, CDR1 is LNHNV and CDR2 YYDKDF (reference sequence). The chain's CDR3 is CATQDRVYNEKFF. CDR3 coding DNA: TGTGCCACCCAAGACAGGGTGTACAATGAGAAGTTCTTC.

This clonotype showed up many times. The chain carries TRBV20-1 and TRBJ1-4, with TRBD1 identical over 8 bases. The CDR3 extends over 14 amino acids. V was pared by 6 bases and J by 4 bases, with 7 bases of the junction left unmatched. Germline V gives CDR1 DFQATT, CDR2 SNEGSKA (reference sequence). The CDR3 region is CSAPRTGSNEKLFF. CDR3 sequence (DNA): TGCAGTGCGCCAAGGACAGGGAGTAATGAAAAACTGTTTTTT.

To note about this clonotype: One junction end does not reproduce the germline sequence, and a read error may be involved. The rearrangement uses TRBV2 and TRBJ2-3, with 7 bases lining up with TRBD2. This CDR3 has 14 residues. The germline V gene has CDR1 SNHLY and CDR2 FYNNEI. The CDR3 DNA sequence: TGTGCCAGCCTTAGCGGGTATGATTCAGATAAGCAGTATTTT. The encoded protein is CASLSGYDSDKQYF.

A word on this clonotype: This may be a read error: a much more frequent sequence differs by one nucleotide. V and J are TRBV20-1 and TRBJ2-7, with D tentatively TRBD2 (6 bases). The length of the CDR3 is 12 residues. Deletions cut 3 bases from V and 3 bases from J, with 9 bases between. Germline V gene lookup returns CDR1 DFQATT and CDR2 SNEGSKA (reference sequence). The CDR3 region has the DNA TGCAGTGCTAGGGGAGGCGTCTACGAGCAGTACTTC. Encoded protein: CSARGGVYEQYF.

This clonotype occurred a few times. The V call is TRBV29-1, the J call TRBJ2-1; no firm D call. The CDR3 sequence is 15 residues long. With 1 base removed from V and 0 bases from J, the gap between germline ends came to 10 bases. CDR1 SQVTM and CDR2 ANQGSEA come from the germline V gene. CDR3 DNA sequence: TGCAGCGTTGAAGCAGGCCAGAGCTCCTACAATGAGCAGTTCTTC. It yields the protein CSVEAGQSSYNEQFF.

At least ten counts were recorded for this clonotype. This chain uses TRBV7-2 with TRBJ2-7, with a possible D match to TRBD2 (5 bases). V lost 2 bases, J lost 4 bases, and 12 bases lay in between. Germline assignment: CDR1 SGHTA and CDR2 FQGNSA. This CDR3 is built from 14 residues. CDR3 sequence reads: CASSLRTRTYEQYF. The CDR3 DNA sequence: TGTGCCAGCAGCTTACGGACCCGGACTTACGAGCAGTACTTC.

This rearrangement joins TRBV20-1 to TRBJ2-2; D gene ambiguous. V gave up 7 bases and J gave up 6 bases, with 15 bases separating them. Germline V lookup: CDR1 DFQATT, CDR2 SNEGSKA (reference sequence). This CDR3 is 13 amino acids long. CDR3 coding DNA: TGCAGTGATAGGAATCCAAACGCCGGGGAGCTGTTTTTT. This translates into CSDRNPNAGELFF.

As regards this clonotype: This clone may be a read error of a much larger clone one base away. This chain uses TRBV20-1 with TRBJ2-3, with unresolved D. The CDR3 contains 14 residues. Germline V gene sequence: CDR1 DFQATT, CDR2 SNEGSKA (reference sequence). Trimming left V 3 bases short and J 4 bases short, with 14 bases between. CDR3 in amino acids: CSASLGSWADTQYF. The CDR3 nucleotides are TGCAGTGCTAGCTTAGGGTCCTGGGCAGATACGCAGTATTTT.

Only a few counts were recorded for this clonotype. At one end the junction does not follow the germline gene, possibly because of a read error. The genes are TRBV28 and TRBJ1-2; D is ambiguous. Germline-derived CDR1 and CDR2 are MDHEN and SYDVKM. The CDR3 covers 13 residues. The CDR3: CASGVTGPYGCTF. The CDR3 coding sequence is TGTGCCAGCGGAGTCACCGGGCCCTATGGCTGCACCTTC.

Only a few counts were recorded for this clonotype. V gene TRBV2 combines with J gene TRBJ2-2, with TRBD1 matching 8 bases. V was pared by 3 bases and J by 1 base, with 4 bases of the junction left unmatched. This CDR3 spans 16 amino acids. Germline values: CDR1 SNHLY, CDR2 FYNNEI. The CDR3 here is CASSEGRGRNTGELFF. DNA of the CDR3: TGTGCCAGCAGTGAGGGCAGGGGGCGGAACACCGGGGAGCTGTTTTTT.

The V gene is TRBV2, the J gene TRBJ1-4, with unresolved D. V dropped 6 bases and J dropped 10 bases, with 6 bases sitting between them. CDR3 length: 10 amino acids. Germline loops: CDR1 SNHLY, CDR2 FYNNEI. The CDR3 sequence is CASRVGKLFF. The CDR3 DNA follows: TGTGCCAGCAGGGTGGGAAAACTGTTTTTT.

As to this clonotype: The germline gene is not matched at one end of the junction; a read error may be the cause. The rearrangement uses TRBV28 and TRBJ2-3; possibly TRBD1 or TRBD2 for D (6 bases each). CDR3 length: 16 amino acids. Germline CDR1 MDHEN, CDR2 SYDVKM. CDR3 DNA: TGTGCCAGCAGTCCTATAGGGACAACTAGCACAGATGCGCAGTATTTT. Its protein is CASSPIGTTSTDAQYF.

For this clonotype: This may be a read error, as it is one base from a much larger clone. The chain links TRBV28 to TRBJ2-1; D not certain. CDR3 length equals 14 residues. Germline loops: CDR1 MDHEN, CDR2 SYDVKM. V was shortened by 6 bases and J by 6 bases, with 15 bases between the two germline ends. This CDR3 is CASSYALMGNEQFF. The CDR3 region has the DNA TGTGCCAGCAGCTACGCCCTTATGGGCAATGAGCAGTTCTTC.

This clonotype was seen many times. This chain links TRBV20-1 with TRBJ1-2; D remains unclear. Germline V lookup: CDR1 DFQATT, CDR2 SNEGSKA (reference sequence). The CDR3 spans 12 residues. Trimming took 0 bases from V and 8 from J, leaving 10 bases between them. CDR3 amino acids: CSARDPTGGYTF. CDR3 nucleotide sequence: TGCAGTGCTAGAGATCCCACCGGGGGCTACACCTTC.

This clonotype was recorded a few times. Since a much larger clone is just one base distant, this may be a read error. This chain uses TRBV20-1 with TRBJ2-1; D is possibly TRBD2 (7 bases). This CDR3 region has 12 residues. In germline, CDR1 is DFQATT, CDR2 SNEGSKA (reference sequence). DNA for the CDR3: TGCAGTGCTAAAGGGGGGGGCAATGAGAAGTTCTTC. It yields the protein CSAKGGGNEKFF.